The 12 T cell receptor beta chains below come from one sample, sequenced in a study of blood T cell repertoires in COVID-19. Repertoires were generated with immunoSEQ multiplex PCR, while TCRdb's copy carries only in-frame clones and drops some. The sample holds about 150,000 clones, approximately 83% seen once. Source material: peripheral blood. The receptors here all came from a woman aged 55-69 years with acute or convalescent COVID-19.

This clone has just a few counts. The V and J genes are TRBV9 and TRBJ2-7; 10 nucleotides line up with TRBD2. The trim removed 4 bases at V and 4 bases at J, leaving 5 bases unmatched. The CDR3 loop spans 14 amino acids. Germline CDR1 and CDR2: SGDLS and YYNGEE. CDR3 in DNA: TGTGCCAGCAGCCTGGCTAGCGGGGGTTACGAGCAGTACTTC. Translated, it gives CASSLASGGYEQYF.

The CDR3 DNA reads as TGTGCCTGGACCAGGGGAGAGTCACCCCTCCACTTT. Amino acid sequence: CAWTRGESPLHF. The V gene is TRBV30, the J gene TRBJ1-6, with D possibly matching TRBD1 (6 bases). The CDR3 has 12 residues. Germline CDR1 and CDR2: GTSNPN and SVGIG (reference sequence). The germline V and J ends were trimmed by 4 bases and 10 bases, with 11 bases remaining between them. Full variable domain (missing parts from reference TRBV30 and TRBJ1-6): SQTIHQWPATLVQPVGSPLSLECTVEGTSNPNLYWYRQAAGRGLQLLFYSVGIGQISSEVPQNLSASRPQDRQFILSSKKLLLSDSGFYLCAWTRGESPLHFGNGTRLTVT.

The chain couples TRBV3-1 (or the pseudogene TRBV3-2) to TRBJ2-1, with a tentative D call TRBD1 (6 bases). V lost 0 bases and J 6 bases, leaving 6 bases between the germline ends. The CDR3 covers 13 residues. CDR1 and CDR2 (germline): LGHDT, YNNKEL (reference sequence). Written as DNA, the CDR3 is TGTGCCAGCAGCCAAGACAGGGGCAATGAGCAGTTCTTC. It translates to CASSQDRGNEQFF.

The chain combines TRBV7-9 with TRBJ2-7; a weak D match, TRBD1 (6 bases). The ends were cut back, 3 bases at V and 2 bases at J, with 11 bases in the middle. This CDR3 contains 14 residues. Per the germline V gene, CDR1 is SEHNR and CDR2 is FQNEAQ (reference sequence). The CDR3 is CASSFTTGTYEQYF. In DNA form, the CDR3 reads TGTGCCAGCAGCTTCACCACAGGGACCTACGAGCAGTACTTC.

V gene TRBV7-9 combines with J gene TRBJ1-4; D is uncertain. The CDR3 length is 14 residues. Trimming removed 5 bases at V and 4 bases at J, with 11 bases between. Germline V gene sequence: CDR1 SEHNR, CDR2 FQNEAQ (reference sequence). CDR3 loop: CASSPAGFNEKLFF. CDR3 nucleotide sequence: TGTGCCAGCAGCCCGGCGGGGTTTAATGAAAAACTGTTTTTT.

The genes are TRBV5-1 and TRBJ2-2; D unclear. The CDR3 spans 14 residues. Trimming shortened V by 2 bases and J by 1 base, and 6 bases separated the two germline ends. Germline loops: CDR1 SGHRS, CDR2 YFSETQ. CDR3 DNA sequence: TGCGCCAGCAGCTTTACCGGGAACACCGGGGAGCTGTTTTTT. It is translated as CASSFTGNTGELFF.

The CDR3 here is CASSLVGSSGDFGEQYF. The CDR3 nucleotides are TGTGCCAGCAGCCTCGTAGGGTCTAGCGGGGACTTTGGGGAGCAGTACTTC. The chain has TRBV9 and TRBJ2-7; TRBD2 matches 9 bases. J gave up 7 bases and V 4 bases, and 18 bases lay outside the gene matches. The CDR3 consists of 17 residues. Germline assignment: CDR1 SGDLS and CDR2 YYNGEE.

This clone was picked up one time. For the CDR3, the DNA is TGTGCCAGCACCCGGACTAGCGGGGGCGCACTCTCCACAGATACGCAGTATTTT. This codes for CASTRTSGGALSTDTQYF. This chain joins TRBV7-6 and TRBJ2-3; 13 bases map to TRBD2. Germline V gene lookup returns CDR1 SGHVS and CDR2 FNYEAQ. The CDR3 length is 18 residues. With V trimmed by 7 bases and J by 2 bases, 12 bases remained unmatched.

The rearrangement joins TRBV7-9 to TRBJ1-3; 7 bases match TRBD1. This CDR3 is 15 amino acids long. The germline gives CDR1 SEHNR, CDR2 FQNEAQ (reference sequence). V lost 5 bases and J lost 0; bases outside the gene matches: 4. In DNA, the CDR3 is TGTGCCAGCAGCCATGACAGGGACTCTGGAAACACCATATATTTT. This translates into CASSHDRDSGNTIYF.

V is TRBV29-1 and J is TRBJ1-2; perhaps TRBD1 as D (6 bases). V was trimmed by 7 bases and J by 3 bases, leaving 15 bases between them. This CDR3 region has 13 residues. In germline, CDR1 is SQVTM, CDR2 ANQGSEA. CDR3 region: CSALGGRDYGYTF. The CDR3 DNA follows: TGCAGCGCCCTAGGGGGTCGGGACTATGGCTACACCTTC. The full variable domain, rest sourced from reference TRBV29-1 and TRBJ1-2, is SAVISQKPSRDICQRGTSLTIQCQVDSQVTMMFWYRQQPGQSLTLIATANQGSEATYESGFVIDKFPISRPNLTFSTLTVSNMSPEDSSIYLCSALGGRDYGYTFGSGTRLTVV.

This clone was detected only once. CDR3 sequence: CASSFSPRETQYF. The CDR3 nucleotides read TGTGCCAGCAGCTTCTCTCCCCGGGAGACCCAGTACTTC. The genes are TRBV7-3 and TRBJ2-5; no clear D gene. The CDR3 covers 13 residues. V was cut by 3 bases and J by 5 bases, with 10 bases left in between. Germline loops: CDR1 SGHTA, CDR2 FQGTGA.

J is TRBJ1-4 and V is TRBV18; possible D gene TRBD1, 6 bases. The V end was cut by 3 bases, the J end by 3 bases, with 11 bases between. The CDR3 has 15 amino acids. Looked up from germline, CDR1 is KGHSH and CDR2 is LQKENI. CDR3 nucleotides: TGTGCCAGCTCACCGTACAGGGAGTCTAATGAAAAACTGTTTTTT. Protein product: CASSPYRESNEKLFF.